This TCR beta chain was observed in a study of identical twins. The study, taken as a whole, reports: Abundant cord blood beta clonotypes carried fewer insertions; memory repertoires showed none. Invariant T cells like MAIT and iNKT could partly confound the zero-insertion analyses. Weaker excess twin sharing was observed in beta out-of-frame sequences.

As for this clonotype: Antigen: not known.

Each CDR3 protein is one row after TCRdb ran MiXCR on the 5' RACE reads. The sample carries 200,000 to 300,000 distinct CDR3 sequences, 7% recorded once. V lost 3 bases and J 3 bases, leaving 14 bases between the germline ends. The CDR3 runs to 15 residues. Germline values: CDR1 MNHNS, CDR2 SASEGT. The data also belong to a second study, concerning yellow fever vaccine responses in identical twins.

This chain uses TRBV6-1 with TRBJ1-2, with a weak D call TRBD1 (6 bases). This receptor was obtained from a woman between 18 and 29 years old in good health. Sequenced sample: memory (CD45RO+) T cells sorted from blood. This CDR3 reads CASSEMGGQDYGYTF. CDR3 nucleotide sequence: TGTGCCAGCAGTGAGATGGGGGGGCAGGACTATGGCTACACCTTC.